The source of this T cell receptor (beta chain) is a study of blood T cell repertoires in COVID-19. Study summary: COVID-19 samples collected from the United States, Italy and Spain covered acute and convalescent phases. Sources were T cells, B-cell-depleted T cells, or PBMCs; the material itself was cDNA or gDNA.

The CDR3 runs 15 residues. Germline V CDR1 and CDR2: SGHNT, YENEEA. Trimming took off 1 base at V and 0 bases at J, with 7 bases between the two ends. In the original analysis: The authors estimated nucleated cell counts from reference gene primer amplification. Clones were sequenced by immunoSEQ multiplex PCR, and TCRdb holds only the in-frame ones, with some missing. V, J and clone size reflect that table, while D and trimming were determined from the DNA. The table includes more than 200,000 clones, 75% to 90% detected once. The TCR originated in a man aged 35 to 55 with acute or convalescent COVID-19. The V call is TRBV11-3, the J call TRBJ2-1, with a tentative D call TRBD2 (5 bases). Sequencing used peripheral blood. The CDR3 region is CASSLVGVSYNEQFF. DNA for the CDR3: TGTGCCAGCAGCTTAGTCGGGGTCTCCTACAATGAGCAGTTCTTC.